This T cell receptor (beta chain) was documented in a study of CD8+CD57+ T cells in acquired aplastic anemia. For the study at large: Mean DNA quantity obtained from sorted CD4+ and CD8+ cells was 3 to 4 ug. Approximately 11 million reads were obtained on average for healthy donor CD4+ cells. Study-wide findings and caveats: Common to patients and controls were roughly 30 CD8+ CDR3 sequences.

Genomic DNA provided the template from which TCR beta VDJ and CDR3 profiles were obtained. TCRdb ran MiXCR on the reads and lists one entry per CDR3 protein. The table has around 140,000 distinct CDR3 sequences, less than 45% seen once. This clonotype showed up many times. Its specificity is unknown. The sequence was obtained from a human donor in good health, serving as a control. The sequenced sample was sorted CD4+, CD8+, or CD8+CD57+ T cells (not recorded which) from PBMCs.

CDR3 in amino acids: CASSSGTVNSPLHF. Here the CDR3 DNA reads TGTGCCAGCAGCTCCGGGACAGTAAATTCACCCCTCCACTTT. The chain recombines TRBV6-1 with TRBJ1-6; 7 positions agree with TRBD1. This CDR3 region has 14 residues. CDR1 MNHNS and CDR2 SASEGT come from the germline V gene. The J segment lost 7 bases and the V segment lost 6 bases, leaving 6 bases of the junction unmatched.